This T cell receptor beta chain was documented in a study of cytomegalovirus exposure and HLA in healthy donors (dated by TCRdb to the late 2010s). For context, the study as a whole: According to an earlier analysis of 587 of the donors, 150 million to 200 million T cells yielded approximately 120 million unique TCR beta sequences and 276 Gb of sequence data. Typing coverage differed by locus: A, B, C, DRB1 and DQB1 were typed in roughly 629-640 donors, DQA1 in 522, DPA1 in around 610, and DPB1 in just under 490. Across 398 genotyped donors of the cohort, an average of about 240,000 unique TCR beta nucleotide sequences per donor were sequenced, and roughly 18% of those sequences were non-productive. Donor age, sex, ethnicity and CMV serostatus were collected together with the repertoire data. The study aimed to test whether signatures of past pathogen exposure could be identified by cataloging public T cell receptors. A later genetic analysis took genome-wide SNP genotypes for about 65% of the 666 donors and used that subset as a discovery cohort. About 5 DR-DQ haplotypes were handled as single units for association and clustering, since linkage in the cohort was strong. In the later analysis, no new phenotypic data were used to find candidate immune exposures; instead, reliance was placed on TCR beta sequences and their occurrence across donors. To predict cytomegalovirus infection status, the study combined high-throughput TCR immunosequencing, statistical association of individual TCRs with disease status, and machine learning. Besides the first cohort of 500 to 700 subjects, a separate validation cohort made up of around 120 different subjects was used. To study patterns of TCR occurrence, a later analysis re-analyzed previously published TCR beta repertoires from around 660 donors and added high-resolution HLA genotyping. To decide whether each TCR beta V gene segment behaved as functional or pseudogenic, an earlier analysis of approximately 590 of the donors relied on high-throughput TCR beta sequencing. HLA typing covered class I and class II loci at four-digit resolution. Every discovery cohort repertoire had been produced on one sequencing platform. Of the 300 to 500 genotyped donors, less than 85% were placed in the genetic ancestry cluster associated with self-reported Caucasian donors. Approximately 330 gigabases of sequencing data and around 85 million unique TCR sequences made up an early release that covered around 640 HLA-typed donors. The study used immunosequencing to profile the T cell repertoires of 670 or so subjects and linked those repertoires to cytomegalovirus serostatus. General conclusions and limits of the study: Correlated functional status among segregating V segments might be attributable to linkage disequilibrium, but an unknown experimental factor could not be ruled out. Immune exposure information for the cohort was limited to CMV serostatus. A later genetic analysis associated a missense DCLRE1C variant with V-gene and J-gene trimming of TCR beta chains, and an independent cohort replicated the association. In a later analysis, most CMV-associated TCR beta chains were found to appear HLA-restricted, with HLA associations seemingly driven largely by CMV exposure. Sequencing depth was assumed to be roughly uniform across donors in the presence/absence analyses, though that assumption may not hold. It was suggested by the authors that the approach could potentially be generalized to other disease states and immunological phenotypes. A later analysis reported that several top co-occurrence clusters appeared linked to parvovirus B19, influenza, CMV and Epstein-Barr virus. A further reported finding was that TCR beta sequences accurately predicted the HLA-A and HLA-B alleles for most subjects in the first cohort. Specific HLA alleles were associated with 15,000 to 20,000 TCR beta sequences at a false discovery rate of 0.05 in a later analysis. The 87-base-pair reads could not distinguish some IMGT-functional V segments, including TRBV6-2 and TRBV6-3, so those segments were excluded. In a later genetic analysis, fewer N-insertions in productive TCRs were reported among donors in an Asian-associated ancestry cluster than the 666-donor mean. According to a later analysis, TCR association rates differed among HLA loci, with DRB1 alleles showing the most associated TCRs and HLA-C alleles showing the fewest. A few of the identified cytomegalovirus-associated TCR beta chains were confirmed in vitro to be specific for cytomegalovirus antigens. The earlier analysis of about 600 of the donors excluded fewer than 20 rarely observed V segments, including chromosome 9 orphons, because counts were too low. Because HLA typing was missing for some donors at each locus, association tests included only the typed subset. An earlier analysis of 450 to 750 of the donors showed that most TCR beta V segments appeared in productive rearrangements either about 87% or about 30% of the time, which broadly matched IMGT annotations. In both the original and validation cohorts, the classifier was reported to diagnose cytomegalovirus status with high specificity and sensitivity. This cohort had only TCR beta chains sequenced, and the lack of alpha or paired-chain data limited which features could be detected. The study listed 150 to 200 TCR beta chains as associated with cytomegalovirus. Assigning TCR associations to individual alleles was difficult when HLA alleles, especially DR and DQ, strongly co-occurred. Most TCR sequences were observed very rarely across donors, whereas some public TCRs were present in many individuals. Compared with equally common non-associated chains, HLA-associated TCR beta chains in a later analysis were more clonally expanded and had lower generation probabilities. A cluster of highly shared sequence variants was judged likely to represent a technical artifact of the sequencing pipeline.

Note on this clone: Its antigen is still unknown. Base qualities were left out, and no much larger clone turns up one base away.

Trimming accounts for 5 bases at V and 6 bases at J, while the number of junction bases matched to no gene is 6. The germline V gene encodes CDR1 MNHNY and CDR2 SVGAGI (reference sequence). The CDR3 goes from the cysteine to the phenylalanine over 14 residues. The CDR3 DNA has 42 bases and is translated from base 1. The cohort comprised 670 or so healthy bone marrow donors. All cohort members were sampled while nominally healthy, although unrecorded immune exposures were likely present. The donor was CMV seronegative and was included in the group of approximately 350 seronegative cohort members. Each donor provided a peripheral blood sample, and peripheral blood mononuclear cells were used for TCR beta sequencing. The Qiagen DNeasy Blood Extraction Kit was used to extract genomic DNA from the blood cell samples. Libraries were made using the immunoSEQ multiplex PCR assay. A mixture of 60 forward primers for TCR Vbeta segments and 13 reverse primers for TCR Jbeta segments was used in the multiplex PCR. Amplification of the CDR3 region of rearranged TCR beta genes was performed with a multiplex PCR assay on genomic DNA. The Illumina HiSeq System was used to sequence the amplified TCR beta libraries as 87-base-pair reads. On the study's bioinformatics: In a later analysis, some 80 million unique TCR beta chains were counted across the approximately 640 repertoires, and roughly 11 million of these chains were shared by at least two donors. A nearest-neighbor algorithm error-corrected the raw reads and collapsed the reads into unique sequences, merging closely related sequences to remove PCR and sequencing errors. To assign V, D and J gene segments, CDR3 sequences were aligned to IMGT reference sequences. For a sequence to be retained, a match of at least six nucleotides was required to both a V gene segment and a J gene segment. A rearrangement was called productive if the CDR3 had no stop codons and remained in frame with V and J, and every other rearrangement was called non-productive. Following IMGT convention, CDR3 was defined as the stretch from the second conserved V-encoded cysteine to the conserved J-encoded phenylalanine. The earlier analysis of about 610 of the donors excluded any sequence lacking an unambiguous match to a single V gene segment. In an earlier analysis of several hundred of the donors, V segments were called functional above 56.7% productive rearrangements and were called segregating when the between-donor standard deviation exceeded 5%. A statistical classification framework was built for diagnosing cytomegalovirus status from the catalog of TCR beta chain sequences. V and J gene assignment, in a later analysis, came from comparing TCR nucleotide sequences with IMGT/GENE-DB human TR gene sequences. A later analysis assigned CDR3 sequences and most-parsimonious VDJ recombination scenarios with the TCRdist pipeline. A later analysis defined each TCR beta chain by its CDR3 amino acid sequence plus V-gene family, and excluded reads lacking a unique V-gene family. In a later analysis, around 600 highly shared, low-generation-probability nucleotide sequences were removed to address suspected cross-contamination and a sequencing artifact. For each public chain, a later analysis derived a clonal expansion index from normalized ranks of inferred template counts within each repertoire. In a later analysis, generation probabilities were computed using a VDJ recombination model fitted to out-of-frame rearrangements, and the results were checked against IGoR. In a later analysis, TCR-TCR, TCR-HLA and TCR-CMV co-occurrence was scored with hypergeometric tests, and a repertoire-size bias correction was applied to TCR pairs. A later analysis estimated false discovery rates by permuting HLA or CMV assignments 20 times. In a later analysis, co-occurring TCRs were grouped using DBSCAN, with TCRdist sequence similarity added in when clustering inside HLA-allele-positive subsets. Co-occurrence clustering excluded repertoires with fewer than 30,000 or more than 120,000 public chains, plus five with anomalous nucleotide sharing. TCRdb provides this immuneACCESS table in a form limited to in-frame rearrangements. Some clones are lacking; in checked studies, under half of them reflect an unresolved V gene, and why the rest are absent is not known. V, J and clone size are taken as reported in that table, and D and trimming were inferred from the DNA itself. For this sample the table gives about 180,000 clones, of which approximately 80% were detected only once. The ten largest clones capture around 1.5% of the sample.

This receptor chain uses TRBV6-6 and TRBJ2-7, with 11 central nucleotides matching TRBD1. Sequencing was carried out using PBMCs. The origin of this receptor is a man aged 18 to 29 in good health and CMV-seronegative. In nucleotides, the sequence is TGTGCCAGCAGTGCCCCCGGGACAGGGGGCGAGCAGTACTTC. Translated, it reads CASSAPGTGGEQYF.